Listed below are T cell receptor beta chains from one sample, sequenced in a study of neurological immune-mediated disorders. TCRdb processed the 5' RACE reads anew with MiXCR; each CDR3 protein has one entry. The profile shows fewer than 65,000 distinct CDR3 sequences, 10% of them singletons. What was sequenced was PBMCs. The receptors come from a man in his 70s with HTLV-1-associated myelopathy (HAM/TSP). Both conserved end residues are part of each CDR3. Fields, in order: CDR3 protein, CDR3 DNA, J gene, clone size, CDR3 length, V gene, D gene. A D gene is named only where the DNA matches it firmly. The size entry is marked missing in some rows and otherwise reads once, few, many or a size class.

CDR3aa: CASSFGVRIELGEQYF
CDR3nt: TGCGCCAGCAGCTTCGGAGTCAGGATCGAGCTGGGGGAGCAGTACTTC
j_gene: TRBJ2-7
abundance: many
len: 16
v_gene: TRBV5-1
d_gene: .

CDR3aa: CSPNGRASEQYF
CDR3nt: TGCAGTCCCAATGGGAGGGCCTCCGAGCAGTACTTC
j_gene: TRBJ2-7
abundance: many
len: 12
v_gene: TRBV20-1
d_gene: TRBD2

CDR3aa: CASSLGQGVRQETQYF
CDR3nt: TGCGCCAGCAGCCTAGGACAGGGAGTAAGACAAGAGACCCAGTACTTC
j_gene: TRBJ2-5
abundance: many
len: 16
v_gene: TRBV5-1
d_gene: TRBD1

CDR3aa: CASSYSLIRGTSGTGEQYF
CDR3nt: TGTGCCAGCAGTTACTCACTTATCAGGGGGACTAGCGGGACGGGCGAGCAGTACTTC
j_gene: TRBJ2-7
abundance: many
len: 19
v_gene: TRBV6-6
d_gene: TRBD2

CDR3aa: CASIPNRGGTNEQFF
CDR3nt: TGTGCCAGCATTCCCAACCGAGGAGGGACAAATGAGCAGTTCTTC
j_gene: TRBJ2-1
abundance: many
len: 15
v_gene: TRBV7-9
d_gene: .

CDR3aa: CSASRDYSNQPQHF
CDR3nt: TGCAGTGCTAGCCGGGACTATAGCAATCAGCCCCAGCATTTT
j_gene: TRBJ1-5
abundance: many
len: 14
v_gene: TRBV20-1
d_gene: .

CDR3aa: CASSLCEETQYF
CDR3nt: TGCGCCAGCAGCTTGTGTGAAGAGACCCAGTACTTC
j_gene: TRBJ2-5
abundance: medium-sized
len: 12
v_gene: TRBV5-1
d_gene: .

CDR3aa: CASSQDWVTDEQYF
CDR3nt: TGTGCCAGCAGCCAAGATTGGGTCACGGACGAGCAGTACTTC
j_gene: TRBJ2-7
abundance: many
len: 14
v_gene: TRBV4-2
d_gene: .

CDR3aa: CASSPGLDRPDDGYTF
CDR3nt: TGTGCCAGCAGCCCGGGCCTGGACAGGCCGGATGATGGCTACACCTTC
j_gene: TRBJ1-2
abundance: many
len: 16
v_gene: TRBV5-5
d_gene: TRBD1

CDR3aa: CASSQEVHGSGRGNIQYF
CDR3nt: TGTGCCAGCAGCCAAGAGGTACATGGGTCGGGTCGAGGAAACATTCAGTATTTC
j_gene: TRBJ2-4
abundance: .
len: 18
v_gene: TRBV14
d_gene: .

CDR3aa: CASSLGLADTQYF
CDR3nt: TGTGCCAGCAGCCTGGGACTTGCAGATACGCAGTATTTT
j_gene: TRBJ2-3
abundance: many
len: 13
v_gene: TRBV7-8
d_gene: .

CDR3aa: CVSSGLAGGVTGDLFF
CDR3nt: TGTGTCAGCAGCGGACTAGCGGGAGGTGTCACCGGGGATCTGTTTTTT
j_gene: TRBJ2-2
abundance: .
len: 16
v_gene: TRBV11-2
d_gene: TRBD2

CDR3aa: CASSLDLAGYNEQFF
CDR3nt: TGCGCCAGCAGCTTGGACCTAGCGGGGTACAATGAGCAGTTCTTC
j_gene: TRBJ2-1
abundance: many
len: 15
v_gene: TRBV5-1
d_gene: TRBD2

CDR3aa: CSASSGGLETQYF
CDR3nt: TGCAGTGCTAGCAGCGGGGGGCTAGAGACCCAGTACTTC
j_gene: TRBJ2-5
abundance: .
len: 13
v_gene: TRBV20-1
d_gene: TRBD2

CDR3aa: CSAHRQETQYF
CDR3nt: TGCAGTGCCCACAGACAAGAGACCCAGTACTTC
j_gene: TRBJ2-5
abundance: .
len: 11
v_gene: TRBV20-1
d_gene: .

CDR3aa: CASSVQTGTDTQYF
CDR3nt: TGTGCCAGTAGTGTTCAGACTGGCACAGATACGCAGTATTTT
j_gene: TRBJ2-3
abundance: many
len: 14
v_gene: TRBV19
d_gene: .

CDR3aa: CSANRPGGETQYF
CDR3nt: TGCAGTGCAAACAGGCCCGGGGGGGAGACCCAGTACTTC
j_gene: TRBJ2-5
abundance: many
len: 13
v_gene: TRBV20-1
d_gene: TRBD2

CDR3aa: CASSGTPKSEQYF
CDR3nt: TGTGCCAGCAGTGGGACACCAAAGTCGGAGCAGTACTTC
j_gene: TRBJ2-7
abundance: many
len: 13
v_gene: TRBV28
d_gene: .

CDR3aa: CASSPRGQETQYF
CDR3nt: TGTGCCAGCAGTCCCCGTGGACAAGAGACCCAGTACTTC
j_gene: TRBJ2-5
abundance: many
len: 13
v_gene: TRBV27
d_gene: .

CDR3aa: CATRSGGAYNEQFF
CDR3nt: TGTGCCACCAGATCGGGGGGGGCCTACAATGAGCAGTTCTTC
j_gene: TRBJ2-1
abundance: many
len: 14
v_gene: TRBV24-1
d_gene: TRBD2

CDR3aa: CASSLKVTGANVLTF
CDR3nt: TGTGCCAGCAGCTTAAAGGTCACTGGGGCCAACGTCCTGACTTTC
j_gene: TRBJ2-6
abundance: many
len: 15
v_gene: TRBV7-3
d_gene: .

CDR3aa: CASSPPRVSDEQFF
CDR3nt: TGTGCCAGCTCACCCCCAAGGGTAAGCGATGAGCAGTTCTTC
j_gene: TRBJ2-1
abundance: many
len: 14
v_gene: TRBV18
d_gene: .

CDR3aa: CASSQGGAGSYNEQFF
CDR3nt: TGCGCCAGCAGCCAAGGCGGGGCAGGCTCCTACAATGAGCAGTTCTTC
j_gene: TRBJ2-1
abundance: many
len: 16
v_gene: TRBV4-3
d_gene: .

CDR3aa: CATSRAAQPRGPYNEQFF
CDR3nt: TGTGCCACCAGCAGAGCGGCCCAGCCCAGGGGACCGTACAATGAGCAGTTCTTC
j_gene: TRBJ2-1
abundance: many
len: 18
v_gene: TRBV15
d_gene: .

CDR3aa: CASSLNFAVGVGYTF
CDR3nt: TGTGCCAGCAGCTTGAACTTCGCAGTCGGGGTCGGCTACACCTTC
j_gene: TRBJ1-2
abundance: many
len: 15
v_gene: TRBV7-8
d_gene: .

CDR3aa: CASSEGLEPPNEQYF
CDR3nt: TGTGCCAGCAGTGAAGGTCTCGAACCCCCCAACGAGCAGTACTTC
j_gene: TRBJ2-7
abundance: many
len: 15
v_gene: TRBV6-1
d_gene: .

CDR3aa: CASRLVGYEQYF
CDR3nt: TGTGCCAGCAGACTAGTAGGTTACGAGCAGTACTTC
j_gene: TRBJ2-7
abundance: many
len: 12
v_gene: TRBV28
d_gene: .

CDR3aa: CARTKCRQGDEQYF
CDR3nt: TGTGCCAGGACGAAATGCCGACAGGGAGACGAGCAGTACTTC
j_gene: TRBJ2-7
abundance: many
len: 14
v_gene: TRBV12-3/TRBV12-4
d_gene: TRBD1

CDR3aa: CASSPGGGSSPLHF
CDR3nt: TGCGCCAGCAGCCCCGGGGGGGGCAGTTCACCCCTCCACTTT
j_gene: TRBJ1-6
abundance: many
len: 14
v_gene: TRBV5-1
d_gene: .

CDR3aa: CASSVQNEQFF
CDR3nt: TGTGCCAGCAGTGTACAAAATGAGCAGTTCTTC
j_gene: TRBJ2-1
abundance: many
len: 11
v_gene: TRBV2
d_gene: .

CDR3aa: CASSQATRDRRYNEQFF
CDR3nt: TGCGCCAGCAGCCAGGCGACTCGGGACAGGAGATACAATGAGCAGTTCTTC
j_gene: TRBJ2-1
abundance: .
len: 17
v_gene: TRBV4-1
d_gene: TRBD1